In its sample, the clone carrying this T cell receptor (beta chain) was seen many times. The antigen remains unidentified. Thyroid ultrasound and orbital computed tomography, with clinical symptoms and serum thyroxine and TRAb, informed diagnoses. TCR beta CDR3 regions were amplified from RNA. In the first-round RT-PCR of the TCR CDR3, the HTBI primer set was used. TCRdb re-called the multiplex PCR reads with MiXCR, one entry per CDR3 protein. The table lists some 620,000 distinct CDR3 sequences, roughly 15% of them singletons. The sample belongs to a study of T cells in Graves' hyperthyroidism and ophthalmopathy. Study context: Specimen type is peripheral blood, collected at initial diagnosis prior to any treatment. Study-wide results and caveats: Among thyroid clonotypes expanded above 0.001, most also appeared in blood.

The CDR3 totals 14 residues. Germline CDR1 and CDR2: SEHNR and FQNEAQ (reference sequence). The V gene lost 4 bases and the J gene lost 5 bases, with 11 bases spanning the gap. Sequencing input: blood. This TCR was recovered from a woman in her twenties or thirties with Graves' hyperthyroidism. The chain joins TRBV7-9 to TRBJ1-4; unclear D gene. Here the CDR3 DNA reads TGTGCCAGCAGCTCCCACATCGGGAATGAAAAACTGTTTTTT. It yields the protein CASSSHIGNEKLFF.